The present T cell receptor (beta chain) was sequenced within a study of cytotoxic CD8 clonotypes in ibrutinib-treated CLL. Study-level findings and limits: Whereas clonality rose at ibrutinib response, it declined toward baseline at progression. Different sampling times were used for sustained-remission and progressing patients.

Sequencing was designed to attain a depth spanning 1 in 200,000 to 1 in 1 million T cells. TCRdb keeps only in-frame clones here, not all; method: immunoSEQ multiplex PCR. The profile covers 55,000 to 60,000 clones, with nearly 55% appearing a single time and about 24% taken by the ten largest. This CDR3 comprises 14 residues. Germline CDR1 is SGHRS and CDR2 is YFSETQ. Trimming removed 3 bases at V and 4 bases at J, with 14 bases between. This clone was seen only once. Its cognate antigen is unknown. The receptor's source is a human donor with chronic lymphocytic leukemia. Sequencing used PBMCs, obtained at disease progression, from a patient treated with ibrutinib. The chain is built from TRBV5-1 and TRBJ2-7; D is unresolved. The chain's CDR3 is CASSSQDRNYEQYF. CDR3 bases: TGCGCCAGCAGCTCCCAGGATCGTAATTACGAGCAGTACTTC.